This T cell receptor beta chain appears in the sequencing data of a study of cytomegalovirus exposure and HLA in healthy donors. Overall study findings and caveats: Analysis was performed later, and it showed HLA-associated TCR beta chains to be more clonally expanded than equally common others. Analysis performed later found roughly 17,000 TCR beta sequences associated with HLA alleles at 0.05 false discovery rate. In a later analysis, common viral pathogens appeared linked to several of the most significant clusters.

The PCR ran on 60 Vbeta and 13 Jbeta primers. Using immunoSEQ multiplex PCR, the repertoire was profiled, and TCRdb retains in-frame clones only, with some absent. The sample lists over 130,000 clones, approximately 78% occurring once. For this clone: The antigen remains unidentified.

Germline CDR1 GTSNPN, CDR2 SVGIG (reference sequence). The CDR3 length is 12 residues. The J gene is TRBJ2-5, the V gene TRBV30, with TRBD1 as a possible D gene (6 bases). The J call may be incorrect, as the DNA end agrees better with TRBJ2-7. The source material was PBMCs. The clonotype originates from a woman between 40 and 55 years old in good health and CMV-seropositive. The CDR3 DNA is TGTGCCTGTGGCAGGGGTTCTTACGAGCAGTACTTC. Its protein product is CACGRGSYEQYF.